One and the same sample provided the 8 T cell receptor beta chains below, sequenced in a study of T cells in localized non-small cell lung cancer. This table comes from immunoSEQ multiplex PCR, and its TCRdb copy is limited to in-frame clones, with some not included. The sample contains under 12,000 clones, 90% of which appear only once. The source material was peripheral blood, sampled before any cancer treatment. These receptors were taken from a male donor aged 60 or over with stage III lung adenocarcinoma.

Comments on this clone: Other DNA sequences within the sample encode an identical CDR3. The chain recombines TRBV11-2 with TRBJ1-2; D is unclear. Germline V CDR1 and CDR2: SGHAT, FQNNGV. V lost 4 bases to trimming and J lost 4 bases, with 7 bases between them. This CDR3 region has 12 residues. The CDR3 DNA reads TGTGCCAGCAGCTACTCTAGCTATGGCTACACCTTC. Translating it yields CASSYSSYGYTF.

V usage is TRBV7-3 and J usage is TRBJ2-3, with D possibly called TRBD1 or TRBD2 (6 bases each). The germline gives CDR1 SGHTA, CDR2 FQGTGA. The V end lost 5 bases, the J end lost 5 bases, and 17 bases lay between the germline ends. The CDR3 runs 15 residues. CDR3: CASSQSWGALDTQYF. The CDR3 DNA reads as TGTGCCAGCAGCCAATCGTGGGGGGCCTTAGATACGCAGTATTTT. The whole variable domain, filled in from reference TRBV7-3 and TRBJ2-3, reads GAGVSQTPSNKVTEKGKYVELRCDPISGHTALYWYRQSLGQGPEFLIYFQGTGAADDSGLPNDRFFAVRPEGSVSTLKIQRTERGDSAVYLCASSQSWGALDTQYFGPGTRLTVL.

The rearrangement uses TRBV5-5 and TRBJ1-4; 9 bases align to TRBD1. This CDR3 contains 15 residues. V shed 4 bases, J shed 7 bases, and the junction held 8 bases outside the gene matches. Germline loops: CDR1 SGHKS, CDR2 YYEKEE (reference sequence). CDR3 DNA sequence: TGTGCCAGCAGCATCTCCGGGACAGGGAGTGAAAAACTGTTTTTT. This translates into CASSISGTGSEKLFF.

This chain's CDR3 is CASSHAGDLNTEAFF. CDR3 nucleotide sequence: TGCGCCAGCAGCCACGCCGGGGACTTGAACACTGAAGCTTTCTTT. V and J are TRBV5-1 and TRBJ1-1, with D perhaps TRBD1 (5 bases). Germline V gene data show CDR1 as SGHRS and CDR2 as YFSETQ. The CDR3 spans 15 residues. V lost 4 bases to trimming and J lost 0 bases, with 13 bases between them.

The chain combines TRBV6-1 with TRBJ2-5, with TRBD2 as a possible D gene (5 bases). This CDR3 is built from 11 residues. Trimming shortened V by 8 bases and J by 5 bases, and 9 bases separated the two germline ends. The germline V gene has CDR1 MNHNS and CDR2 SASEGT. The CDR3: CASARGETQYF. CDR3 DNA: TGTGCCAGCGCCCGCGGGGAGACCCAGTACTTC.

V usage is TRBV19 and J usage is TRBJ2-2, with TRBD1 identical over 7 bases. The germline CDR1 and CDR2 sequences are LNHDA and SQIVND (reference sequence). The junction had 10 bases not matched to a gene; V was cut back by 5 bases and J by 1 base. This CDR3 is built from 17 residues. DNA of the CDR3: TGTGCCAGTAGTCCCGGGACAGTTCAATTGAACACCGGGGAGCTGTTTTTT. Translated: CASSPGTVQLNTGELFF.

In nucleotides, the CDR3 is TGTGCCAGCAGTGGAGGGGCCGGCTCAGCTGAAGCTTTCTTT. Translated: CASSGGAGSAEAFF. The V and J genes are TRBV28 and TRBJ1-1, with D maybe TRBD1 (5 bases). Trimming removed 5 bases at V and 6 bases at J, with 16 bases between. From germline, CDR1 is MDHEN and CDR2 SYDVKM. This CDR3 has 14 amino acids.

The V call is TRBV6-4, the J call TRBJ2-1; TRBD1 matches 10 bases. The V segment lost 0 bases and the J segment 9 bases; nucleotides outside the gene matches: 5. Germline CDR1 is MRHNA and CDR2 is SNTAGT. The CDR3 contains 15 residues. The CDR3 coding sequence is TGTGCCAGCAGTGACTCGGTGACAGGGGGCAGTGAGCAGTTCTTC. This encodes CASSDSVTGGSEQFF.